Listed below are T cell receptor beta chains from one sample, sequenced in a study of early T cells in non-severe SARS-CoV-2 infection. Each CDR3 protein is one row after TCRdb ran MiXCR on the 5' RACE reads. The sample includes about 60,000 distinct CDR3 sequences, 10% to 12% of them seen just once. Sample: whole blood, taken at baseline. Source of these receptors: an adult who was a healthcare worker with PCR-confirmed SARS-CoV-2 infection or an uninfected control (not recorded which). Both conserved end residues are part of each CDR3. D genes are given only for firm matches. A clone size is listed for some rows: how often the clone was seen (once, few, many), or a class if it is expanded.

d_call j_call v_call clone_size cdr3_nt cdr3_aa
TRBD2 TRBJ2-1 TRBV9 few TGTGCCAGCAGCCCACCTAGCGGGGGCTTAAATGAGCAGTTCTTC CASSPPSGGLNEQFF
NA TRBJ1-1 TRBV5-1 NA TGCGCCAGCAGCCTCGGACGGACTGAAGCTTTCTTT CASSLGRTEAFF
NA TRBJ2-7 TRBV11-2 NA TGTGCCAGCATGGGACGGTCCTCCTACGAGCAGTACTTC CASMGRSSYEQYF
NA TRBJ1-1 TRBV25-1 few TGTGCCAGCAGTCCGCGGACGCAGAACACTGAAGCTTTCTTT CASSPRTQNTEAFF
NA TRBJ1-1 TRBV30 NA TGTGCCTGGAGTGTACTAGGGGGCACTGAAGCTTTCTTT CAWSVLGGTEAFF
TRBD2 TRBJ2-7 TRBV6-6 many TGTGCCAGCAGTTACCCTAAAGCGGGGACCTTCACTTACGAGCAGTACTTC CASSYPKAGTFTYEQYF
TRBD1 TRBJ2-7 TRBV6-5 few TGTGCCAGCAGTTACCGGGACAGTGGTGCCTACGAGCAGTACTTC CASSYRDSGAYEQYF
NA TRBJ2-7 TRBV11-2 NA TGTGCCAGCAGCTTAGATCCCCTGAGAGCCTACGAGCAGTACTTC CASSLDPLRAYEQYF
TRBD1 TRBJ1-1 TRBV30 few TGTGCCTGGAGTGGCCGACAGGGATACATGAACACTGAAGCTTTCTTT CAWSGRQGYMNTEAFF
TRBD2 TRBJ2-2 TRBV6-1 NA TGTGCCAGCCAAGCGGGGGGCCACACCGGGGAGCTGTTTTTT CASQAGGHTGELFF
NA TRBJ2-7 TRBV18 NA TGTGCCAGCTCACCACGGGGACCGGGGGAGCAGTACTTC CASSPRGPGEQYF
NA TRBJ2-2 TRBV28 NA TGTGCCAGCAGTTTTGGGGAGACAACGGACACCGGGGAGCTGTTTTTT CASSFGETTDTGELFF
NA TRBJ1-1 TRBV18 NA TGTGCCAGCTCACAAATGGAGACTGAAGCTTTCTTT CASSQMETEAFF
NA TRBJ2-1 TRBV6-5 NA TGTGCCAGCAGTTCCGCGCCCTACAATGAGCAGTTCTTC CASSSAPYNEQFF
NA TRBJ1-2 TRBV6-1 few TGTGCCAGCAGTGAGGAGGCTTCTGAGTATGGCTACACCTTC CASSEEASEYGYTF
NA TRBJ2-2 TRBV9 few TGTGCCAGCAGCGCCCTTTTGGGGGAGCTGTTTTTT CASSALLGELFF
TRBD1 TRBJ1-1 TRBV29-1 NA TGCAGCGTTGAAAGGGACAGTGGAAGGAACACTGAAGCTTTCTTT CSVERDSGRNTEAFF